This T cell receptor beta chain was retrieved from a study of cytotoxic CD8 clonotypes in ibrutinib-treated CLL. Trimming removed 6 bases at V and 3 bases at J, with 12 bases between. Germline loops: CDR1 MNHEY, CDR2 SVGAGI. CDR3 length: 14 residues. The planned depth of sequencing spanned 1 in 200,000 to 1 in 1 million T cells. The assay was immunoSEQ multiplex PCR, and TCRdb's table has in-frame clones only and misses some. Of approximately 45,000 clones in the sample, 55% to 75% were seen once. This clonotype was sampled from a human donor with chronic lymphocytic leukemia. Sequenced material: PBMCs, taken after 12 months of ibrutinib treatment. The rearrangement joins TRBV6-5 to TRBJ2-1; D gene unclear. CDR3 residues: CASRLRHDYNEQFF. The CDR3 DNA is TGTGCCAGCAGATTGCGGCACGACTACAATGAGCAGTTCTTC.